This T cell receptor (beta chain) was recovered during a study of shared T cell receptors in the human thymus. The table came from immunoSEQ multiplex PCR; TCRdb's copy has only in-frame clones and leaves some out. The sample lists approximately 730,000 clones; over 75% were seen once. These same data were also listed under a study on human thymus T cells. That source notes: Resections that were taken during corrective heart surgery supplied the thymus tissue. Gene usage (both V and J) appeared biased in thymic and blood repertoires. Related reports documented highly overlapping thymic repertoires among unrelated individuals.

Sequenced sample: thymocytes. The source is a girl under three years old with a congenital heart defect.

The DNA for the CDR3 is TGTGCCAGCAGCCGAAGATCGGCGGGGTTGGAAAAACTGTTTTTT. Amino acids: CASSRRSAGLEKLFF. This sequence joins TRBV5-5 and TRBJ1-4; D remains ambiguous. Trimming shortened V by 4 bases and J by 8 bases, and 18 bases separated the two germline ends. CDR1 is SGHKS and CDR2 is YYEKEE in the germline V gene (reference sequence). The CDR3 totals 15 residues.